This passage covers 25 T cell receptor beta chains from one sample sequenced in a study of blood T cell repertoires in COVID-19. This table comes from immunoSEQ multiplex PCR, and its TCRdb copy is limited to in-frame clones, with some not included. The table has about 160,000 clones, about 87% seen once. Sequenced sample: peripheral blood. The source of these receptors is a woman aged 70-85 years with COVID-19, enrolled during active disease.

V usage is TRBV2 and J usage is TRBJ1-5; D gene unclear. CDR3 length equals 14 residues. Germline V CDR1 and CDR2: SNHLY, FYNNEI. The V and J ends lost 3 bases and 5 bases respectively, with 11 bases between them. CDR3 coding DNA: TGTGCCAGCAGTGAGTTCAGGCCCCATCAGCCCCAGCATTTT. Its protein is CASSEFRPHQPQHF.

The chain employs TRBV4-1 and TRBJ2-5; tentative D call: TRBD2 (5 bases). The V and J ends lost 4 bases and 5 bases respectively, with 17 bases between them. This CDR3 is built from 15 residues. Germline CDR1 reads MGHRA; CDR2 reads YSYEKL. CDR3 protein: CASSLGPVRGETQYF. In DNA, the CDR3 is TGCGCCAGCAGCCTAGGACCGGTCCGCGGGGAGACCCAGTACTTC.

This chain uses TRBV5-1 with TRBJ2-2; 7 nucleotides match TRBD1. The J segment lost 7 bases and the V segment lost 3 bases, leaving 6 bases of the junction unmatched. Germline-derived CDR1 and CDR2 are SGHRS and YFSETQ. CDR3 length equals 14 residues. CDR3 coding DNA: TGCGCCAGCAGCTCGACAGGGAAGGGCGGGGAGCTGTTTTTT. It specifies CASSSTGKGGELFF.

The chain combines TRBV6-1 with TRBJ1-5; 9 nucleotides align to TRBD1. From germline, CDR1 is MNHNS and CDR2 SASEGT. Germline trimming cut 4 bases from V and 2 bases from J; bases unmatched to any gene: 9. The CDR3 sequence is 17 residues long. The CDR3 is CASSVSRTGVRNQPQHF. In nucleotides, the CDR3 is TGTGCCAGCAGTGTCTCCAGGACAGGGGTTCGCAATCAGCCCCAGCATTTT.

The chain carries TRBV7-2 and TRBJ1-3, with 8 nucleotides matching TRBD1. Germline V lookup: CDR1 SGHTA, CDR2 FQGNSA. V shed 5 bases, J shed 4 bases, and the junction held 7 bases outside the gene matches. The CDR3 length is 15 residues. The CDR3 sequence is CASSAGGAGGNTIYF. In nucleotides, the CDR3 is TGTGCCAGCAGCGCAGGGGGCGCGGGAGGAAACACCATATATTTT.

The chain combines TRBV12-3 or TRBV12-4 with TRBJ1-1; possible D gene TRBD1, 6 bases. CDR3 length: 13 amino acids. V was cut by 6 bases and J by 3 bases, with 11 bases left in between. CDR3 sequence reads: CASSPRGDTEAFF. Here the CDR3 DNA reads TGTGCCAGCAGCCCCAGGGGCGACACTGAAGCTTTCTTT.

V is TRBV28 and J is TRBJ1-3; 9 bases fit TRBD1. Germline loops: CDR1 MDHEN, CDR2 SYDVKM. This CDR3 contains 15 residues. The V and J ends lost 6 bases and 1 base, in that order; junction bases with no gene match: 4. For the CDR3, the DNA is TGTGCCAGCAGACTTGGGACAGGGTCTGGAAACACCATATATTTT. The encoded protein is CASRLGTGSGNTIYF.

V usage is TRBV27 and J usage is TRBJ1-5, with D uncertain. Trimming shortened V by 6 bases and J by 3 bases, and 9 bases separated the two germline ends. The CDR3 consists of 13 residues. Looked up from germline, CDR1 is MNHEY and CDR2 is SMNVEV (reference sequence). The CDR3 loop reads CASSRVYNQPQHF. Here the CDR3 DNA reads TGTGCCAGCAGCCGGGTCTACAATCAGCCCCAGCATTTT.

The chain links TRBV6-6 to TRBJ2-1; D is perhaps TRBD2 (6 bases). The V end was cut by 3 bases, the J end by 1 base, with 10 bases between. Germline V CDR1 and CDR2: MNHNY, SVGAGI (reference sequence). This CDR3 comprises 15 residues. CDR3 amino acids: CASSYAGPSYNEQFF. The CDR3 DNA is TGTGCCAGCAGTTATGCGGGACCTTCCTACAATGAGCAGTTCTTC.

This clone was seen only once. The chain employs TRBV5-4 and TRBJ2-2; 7 bases are a match to TRBD1. Germline-derived CDR1 and CDR2 are SGHNT and YYREEE (reference sequence). The CDR3 length is 16 residues. V dropped 4 bases and J dropped 5; count of bases not matched to a gene: 11. CDR3 sequence: CASSREGGLGTGELFF. CDR3 nucleotide sequence: TGTGCCAGCAGCCGGGAAGGGGGCCTTGGGACCGGGGAGCTGTTTTTT.

The chain couples TRBV28 to TRBJ1-2; 8 nucleotides align to TRBD1. The CDR3 loop spans 12 amino acids. The junction had 4 bases not matched to a gene; V was cut back by 6 bases and J by 7 bases. Germline CDR1 reads MDHEN; CDR2 reads SYDVKM. Written as DNA, the CDR3 is TGTGCCAGCAGCTCACAGGGGGGTGGCTACACCTTC. This codes for CASSSQGGGYTF.

J is TRBJ2-5 and V is TRBV28; a weak D match, TRBD1 (6 bases). Germline CDR1 reads MDHEN; CDR2 reads SYDVKM. The CDR3 sequence is 14 residues long. V was shortened by 6 bases and J by 1 base, with 12 bases between the two germline ends. The CDR3 loop is CASSPPTGQETQYF. CDR3 coding DNA: TGTGCCAGCAGCCCGCCGACAGGCCAAGAGACCCAGTACTTC.

The CDR3 sequence: CASSRDWVSDTF. CDR3 sequence (DNA): TGTGCCAGCAGTCGGGACTGGGTTTCGGACACCTTC. This rearrangement joins TRBV28 to TRBJ1-2; a weak D match, TRBD1 (5 bases). Trimming stripped 5 bases from V and 12 bases from J, with 16 bases between. The CDR3 sequence is 12 residues long. Germline V CDR1 and CDR2: MDHEN, SYDVKM.

CDR3 protein: CAWRMDPRGGELFF. CDR3 coding DNA: TGTGCCTGGAGGATGGACCCAAGGGGCGGGGAGCTGTTTTTT. The chain links TRBV30 to TRBJ2-2; tentative D call: TRBD1 (5 bases). Trimming stripped 3 bases from V and 7 bases from J, with 15 bases between. CDR3 length equals 14 residues. The germline V gene has CDR1 GTSNPN and CDR2 SVGIG (reference sequence).

The chain is built from TRBV3-1 (or the pseudogene TRBV3-2) and TRBJ1-1; D might be TRBD1 (5 bases). V was clipped by 4 bases and J by 5 bases, with 14 bases between them. This CDR3 has 14 amino acids. Germline values: CDR1 LGHDT, CDR2 YNNKEL (reference sequence). The CDR3 sequence is CASSPAGRRTEAFF. CDR3 in DNA: TGTGCCAGCAGCCCTGCGGGACGGAGAACTGAAGCTTTCTTT.

The sample holds a few counts of this clone. The J gene is TRBJ1-2, the V gene TRBV7-9; D is possibly TRBD1 (6 bases). CDR3 length equals 12 residues. V lost 5 bases and J lost 4, with 8 bases in between. Per germline, CDR1 SEHNR and CDR2 FQNEAQ (reference sequence). As DNA, the CDR3 is TGTGCCAGCAGCCCGGACAGCTATGGCTACACCTTC. It is translated as CASSPDSYGYTF.

The genes are TRBV10-2 and TRBJ1-2, with D maybe TRBD1 (5 bases). The V end was cut by 6 bases, the J end by 8 bases, with 19 bases between. The CDR3 length is 14 residues. Germline V gene lookup returns CDR1 WSHSY and CDR2 SAAADI. DNA of the CDR3: TGCGCCAGCAGACCCCGAGGTGGAGGGGAGGGCTACACCTTC. Protein: CASRPRGGGEGYTF.

The chain recombines TRBV5-4 with TRBJ2-1; D unresolved. CDR1 and CDR2 (germline): SGHNT, YYREEE (reference sequence). V lost 0 bases to trimming and J lost 4 bases, with 11 bases between them. This CDR3 is 15 amino acids long. CDR3 nucleotide sequence: TGTGCCAGCAGCTTGGGAGCTGACTCGTACAATGAGCAGTTCTTC. It is translated as CASSLGADSYNEQFF.

V is TRBV5-1 and J is TRBJ1-6; D unclear. The ends were cut back, 7 bases at V and 6 bases at J, with 14 bases in the middle. There are 14 residues in the CDR3. Germline CDR1 is SGHRS and CDR2 is YFSETQ. The CDR3 spells CASGEQGLNSPLHF. The CDR3 DNA follows: TGCGCCAGCGGGGAACAAGGACTTAATTCACCCCTCCACTTT.

This chain links TRBV12-3 or TRBV12-4 with TRBJ2-3; tentatively, D is TRBD1 (5 bases). The V gene lost 6 bases and the J gene lost 2 bases, with 9 bases spanning the gap. The length of the CDR3 is 13 residues. CDR3 coding DNA: TGTGCCAGCAGCAGGGAAGCCACAGATACGCAGTATTTT. Translated, it gives CASSREATDTQYF.

This clone was detected only once. This chain connects TRBV2 to TRBJ1-6; D is perhaps TRBD1 (5 bases). Trimming cost V 1 base and J 10 bases, with 17 bases left between them. The germline CDR1 and CDR2 sequences are SNHLY and FYNNEI. The CDR3 has 16 residues. The CDR3 sequence is CASSEGQGGGGSPLHF. CDR3 nucleotide sequence: TGTGCCAGCAGTGAAGGGCAGGGTGGTGGAGGGTCACCCCTCCACTTT.

A single count supports this clone. The V and J genes are TRBV6-1 and TRBJ2-7; 7 nucleotides agree with TRBD1. This CDR3 comprises 17 residues. Per the germline V gene, CDR1 is MNHNS and CDR2 is SASEGT. After removal of 2 bases from V and 4 bases from J, the junction contained 14 bases not matched to a gene. CDR3 nucleotide sequence: TGTGCCAGCAGTGAACCGGGACAGAGATTTCTTGGATACGAGCAGTACTTC. This codes for CASSEPGQRFLGYEQYF.

This chain connects TRBV27 to TRBJ1-1; weak D call: TRBD1 (5 bases). The ends were cut back, 7 bases at V and 2 bases at J, with 17 bases in the middle. The CDR3 covers 15 residues. Per the germline V gene, CDR1 is MNHEY and CDR2 is SMNVEV (reference sequence). CDR3 coding DNA: TGTGCCAGCAACCTTAAAGCGGGACTTAACACTGAAGCTTTCTTT. The encoded protein is CASNLKAGLNTEAFF.

This chain connects TRBV12-5 to TRBJ1-6, with a possible D match to TRBD1 (6 bases). CDR1 and CDR2 (germline): LGHNT, FRNRAP. The length of the CDR3 is 17 residues. Trimming removed 7 bases at V and 0 bases at J, with 16 bases between. CDR3 nucleotide sequence: TGTGCTAGTGCCTTCACAGGGTTCGGCTCCTATAATTCACCCCTCCACTTT. Protein product: CASAFTGFGSYNSPLHF.

The J gene is TRBJ1-2, the V gene TRBV5-1; TRBD1 aligns across 11 bases. The CDR3 runs to 14 residues. The germline V gene has CDR1 SGHRS and CDR2 YFSETQ. V lost 2 bases, J lost 6 bases, and 3 bases stayed unmatched. The chain's CDR3 is CASSFGQGANGYTF. CDR3 nucleotides: TGCGCCAGCAGCTTTGGACAGGGGGCAAATGGCTACACCTTC.